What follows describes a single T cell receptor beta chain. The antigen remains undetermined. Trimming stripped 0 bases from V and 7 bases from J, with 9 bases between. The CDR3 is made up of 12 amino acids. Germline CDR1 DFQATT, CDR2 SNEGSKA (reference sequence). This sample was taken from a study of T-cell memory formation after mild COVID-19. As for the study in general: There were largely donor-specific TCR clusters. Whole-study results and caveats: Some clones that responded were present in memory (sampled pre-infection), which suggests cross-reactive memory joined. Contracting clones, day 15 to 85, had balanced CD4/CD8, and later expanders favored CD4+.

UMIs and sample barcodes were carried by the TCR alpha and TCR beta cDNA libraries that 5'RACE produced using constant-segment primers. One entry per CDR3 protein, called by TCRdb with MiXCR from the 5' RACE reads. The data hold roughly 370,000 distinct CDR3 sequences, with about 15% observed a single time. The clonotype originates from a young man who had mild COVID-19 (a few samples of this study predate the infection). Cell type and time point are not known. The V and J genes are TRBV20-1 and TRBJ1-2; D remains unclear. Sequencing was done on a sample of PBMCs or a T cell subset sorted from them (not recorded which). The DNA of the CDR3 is TGCAGTGCTAGAGATCAGCTGGGTGGCTACACCTTC. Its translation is CSARDQLGGYTF.